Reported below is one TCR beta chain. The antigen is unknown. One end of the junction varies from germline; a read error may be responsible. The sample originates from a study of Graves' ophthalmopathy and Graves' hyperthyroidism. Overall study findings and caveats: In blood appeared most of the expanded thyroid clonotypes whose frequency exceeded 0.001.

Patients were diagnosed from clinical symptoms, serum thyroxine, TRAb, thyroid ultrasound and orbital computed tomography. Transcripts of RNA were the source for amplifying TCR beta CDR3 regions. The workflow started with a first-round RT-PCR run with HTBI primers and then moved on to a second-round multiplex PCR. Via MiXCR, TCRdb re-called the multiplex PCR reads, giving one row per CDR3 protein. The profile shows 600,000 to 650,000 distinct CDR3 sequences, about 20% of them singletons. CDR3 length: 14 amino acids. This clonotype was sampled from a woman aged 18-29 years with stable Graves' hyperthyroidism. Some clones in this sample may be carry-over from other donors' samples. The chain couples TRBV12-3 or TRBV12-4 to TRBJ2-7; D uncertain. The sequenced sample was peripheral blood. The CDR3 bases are TGTGCCAGCAGTACCCGGGTCAGCGCCTACGATCAGTACTTC. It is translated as CASSTRVSAYDQYF.